This T cell receptor (beta chain) stems from a study of shared clonotypes between healthy human individuals (dated by TCRdb to 2018 to 2020). Broadly, across the study: The cohort included a few men and two women between 18 and 49 years of age. To increase sequencing depth and limit assay-specific biases, TCR repertoire library preparation and sequencing were carried out by different laboratories using diverse techniques. Per donor, three plates each were used for CD4 naive and CD4 memory, two for CD8 naive, and one for CD8 memory. Between about 0.85 and 9.5 billion PBMCs per donor were obtained by leukapheresis. Blood TCR repertoires of a handful of healthy adults were deeply sequenced to estimate repertoire size and the extent of clonotype sharing between individuals.

Using the deep immunoSEQ assay, TCR CDR3 regions were amplified from genomic DNA by multiplex PCR. Extracted genomic DNA from each cell subset was distributed evenly across all wells of several immunoSEQ 96-well plates, and each plate was treated as a replicate. Each replicate PCR for sorted subsets received roughly 0.2 ug genomic DNA, equal to roughly 33,000 T cell genomes. The purified libraries were quantified using a Qubit 3.0 fluorometer, sized with a Bioanalyzer 2100, and then quantified again using the KAPA Library Quantification kit. Each immunoSEQ 96-well plate was sequenced on its own single-read 150-cycle Illumina NextSeq 550 flow cell. On the authors' methods: The immunoSEQ output contained only junctional sequences without quality scores, so filtering could not match that applied to full-length reads. To assign V/J genes and CDR3, sequences were annotated using PyIR, a Python wrapper for IgBLAST v1.9, with IMGT germline references. Reads with weak V/J assignments (E-value above 1e-6), missing CDR3, stop codons, out-of-frame junctions, or ambiguous translated residues were removed. V3J clonotypes were defined as sequences sharing the same inferred V gene, J gene, and CDR3 amino acid sequence. Percentage overlap between repertoires was calculated by dividing the number of shared unique clonotypes by the size of the smaller repertoire. RTK rarefaction, the Chao1 estimator, and Recon v2.1 estimates of unobserved clonotypes were used to assess repertoire richness. OLGA was used to compute generation probabilities for all TCRbeta clonotypes that the gDNA method yielded from a few donors. TCRdb stores this immuneACCESS table with in-frame sequences only. Part of the clones is absent; in the studies checked, under half of the shortfall reflects unresolved V genes, and no reason is known for the rest. The V and J calls and clone size are taken from that table; D and trimming were inferred from the DNA. Counted in this sample were about 670,000 clones; more than 70% of them appeared once. Jointly, the top ten make up about 2% of the sample.

Only a few counts were recorded for this clone. No cognate antigen has been identified for it. Base qualities are not recorded, but no much larger clone differs from it by a single base. Healthy HIV-negative adults with no recently reported acute infections or vaccinations were included as donors. Only Caucasian adults living in Nashville, Tennessee, USA were represented among the donors. CD4+ T cells were enriched by magnetic negative selection; naive cells were then positively selected on CD45RA, and the negative fraction formed the memory subset. After blood collection by leukapheresis, PBMCs were isolated using Ficoll-Histopaque density gradient centrifugation and then cryopreserved in the vapor phase of liquid nitrogen. Analytical flow cytometry was used to check the purity and quantity of every magnetically sorted T cell population. Genomic DNA was isolated from each sorted fraction and quantified by UV absorbance on a Nanodrop 2000c.

Findings and caveats that apply to the study as a whole: Clonotypes shared by all four sorted-subset donors showed higher generation probabilities than non-shared clonotypes. Pairwise subsampling indicated that sequencing depth was expected to affect the degree of clonotype sharing among donors. Only blood was sampled, and tissue TCR repertoires likely differ from those in blood. Incomplete sequencing was indicated by rarefaction of sorted-subset datasets, despite the large sequencing depth. Larger estimated clonotype richness was generally found for naive subsets than for memory subsets. The genetic and exposure-history diversity represented was limited by the small number of donors. Roughly 5.2% of naive CD4, more than 3% of naive CD8, around 2.3% of memory CD4, and 0.4% of memory CD8 clonotypes were shared across a handful of donors.

The CDR3 numbers 13 residues from cysteine through phenylalanine. The kept DNA is CDR3 alone, 39 bases in frame from the first base. Germline trimming: 2 bases from V, 7 bases from J; junction bases outside gene matches: 6. CDR1 and CDR2, per the germline V gene (reference sequence), are GTSNPN and SVGIG. The V gene is TRBV30 and the J gene is TRBJ1-2; 8 of the junction bases match TRBD1. This receptor was obtained from a woman between 25 and 40 years old in good health. What was sequenced was memory CD4+ T cells sorted from blood. The label giving this sample's cell subset or site can be read as: CD45RA-negative fraction. The sequenced DNA: TGTGCCTGGAGTAAGACAGGGGAAGGTGGCTACACCTTC. It translates as CAWSKTGEGGYTF. Reference TRBV30 and TRBJ1-2 genes cover what lies past the CDR3, so the full variable domain is SQTIHQWPATLVQPVGSPLSLECTVEGTSNPNLYWYRQAAGRGLQLLFYSVGIGQISSEVPQNLSASRPQDRQFILSSKKLLLSDSGFYLCAWSKTGEGGYTFGSGTRLTVV.